These 25 T cell receptor beta chains were sequenced from one sample in a study of shared clonotypes between healthy human individuals. Measured with immunoSEQ multiplex PCR; TCRdb has only the in-frame clones, and not every one. Of 2 million to 2.5 million clones in the sample, about nine tenths were seen once. The sequencing input was naive CD4+ T cells from PBMCs. As to subset: CD45RA+ positively selected. The receptors stem from a man younger than 30 in good health. Some clones in this sample may be carry-over from other donors' samples.

The DNA for the CDR3 is TGTGCCAGCAGTCCCCAGGGAAAGGAAGAAAAACTGTTTTTT. Encoded protein: CASSPQGKEEKLFF. This chain links TRBV6-5 with TRBJ1-4; tentatively, D is TRBD1 (5 bases). The CDR3 has 14 residues. Trimming cost V 5 bases and J 8 bases, with 15 bases left between them. CDR1 MNHEY and CDR2 SVGAGI come from the germline V gene.

J is TRBJ1-1 and V is TRBV18; TRBD1 aligns across 7 bases. Germline V gene data show CDR1 as KGHSH and CDR2 as LQKENI. This CDR3 contains 16 residues. V dropped 4 bases and J dropped 0; count of bases not matched to a gene: 8. This CDR3 reads CASSRQGDAMNTEAFF. In DNA form, the CDR3 reads TGTGCCAGCTCACGACAGGGAGATGCGATGAACACTGAAGCTTTCTTT. The complete variable domain, with remaining parts taken from reference TRBV18 and TRBJ1-1, reads NAGVMQNPRHLVRRRGQEARLRCSPMKGHSHVYWYRQLPEEGLKFMVYLQKENIIDESGMPKERFSAEFPKEGPSILRIQQVVRGDSAAYFCASSRQGDAMNTEAFFGQGTRLTVV.

The chain combines TRBV28 with TRBJ1-4; D ambiguous. Trimming removed 0 bases from V and 7 bases from J, with 15 bases in between. Germline loops: CDR1 MDHEN, CDR2 SYDVKM. The CDR3 loop spans 16 amino acids. DNA for the CDR3: TGTGCCAGCAGTTTATGGGTTCTCAGCGGGAGTGAAAAACTGTTTTTT. Translation gives CASSLWVLSGSEKLFF.

As to this clone: The sample carries other DNA sequences with the same CDR3. The chain joins TRBV6-6 to TRBJ1-5; a possible D gene is TRBD1 (6 bases). This CDR3 has 15 amino acids. Trimming stripped 2 bases from V and 2 bases from J, with 10 bases between. CDR1 MNHNY and CDR2 SVGAGI come from the germline V gene (reference sequence). The CDR3 DNA reads TGTGCCAGCAGTTACCCACCAGGGGGCAATCAGCCCCAGCATTTT. Amino acid sequence: CASSYPPGGNQPQHF.

The table lists this clone with a count of one. The rearrangement joins TRBV4-1 to TRBJ2-5; the D gene is possibly TRBD1 (7 bases). The CDR3 loop spans 14 amino acids. CDR1 MGHRA and CDR2 YSYEKL come from the germline V gene. V was trimmed by 3 bases and J by 4 bases, leaving 12 bases between them. The CDR3 coding sequence is TGCGCCAGCAGCCAGTTCCAGGGGGGAGAGACCCAGTACTTC. It codes for CASSQFQGGETQYF.

The CDR3 here is CASSQGAHGGNYGYTF. The CDR3 DNA reads TGCGCCAGCAGCCAAGGAGCCCACGGAGGGAACTATGGCTACACCTTC. V and J are TRBV4-1 and TRBJ1-2; D remains ambiguous. Trimming left V 1 base short and J 2 bases short, with 14 bases between. This CDR3 region has 16 residues. The germline V gene has CDR1 MGHRA and CDR2 YSYEKL.

V gene TRBV5-1 combines with J gene TRBJ1-2, with D possibly being TRBD1 (6 bases). CDR3 length: 15 residues. CDR1 and CDR2 from the germline V gene are SGHRS and YFSETQ. V lost 4 bases and J lost 7, with 20 bases in between. As DNA, the CDR3 is TGCGCCAGCAGCAACAGGGACACGGCCAGTAGTGGCTACACCTTC. It specifies CASSNRDTASSGYTF.

The chain links TRBV4-1 to TRBJ1-2; 9 nucleotides align to TRBD1. This CDR3 region has 16 residues. V was pared by 4 bases and J by 2 bases, with 8 bases of the junction left unmatched. Germline V gives CDR1 MGHRA, CDR2 YSYEKL. CDR3 sequence reads: CASSPLDRGGNYGYTF. The DNA for the CDR3 is TGCGCCAGCAGCCCCCTCGACAGGGGGGGGAACTATGGCTACACCTTC.

V usage is TRBV9 and J usage is TRBJ1-1; D remains ambiguous. Germline assignment: CDR1 SGDLS and CDR2 YYNGEE. The CDR3 extends over 15 amino acids. V shed 2 bases and J shed 1 base, with 12 bases lying between them. CDR3 DNA sequence: TGTGCCAGCAGCGTGAGCGGCATCTCGAACACTGAAGCTTTCTTT. Amino acid sequence: CASSVSGISNTEAFF.

This sequence joins TRBV7-9 and TRBJ2-2, with TRBD1 matching over 9 bases. Germline CDR1 reads SEHNR; CDR2 reads FQNEAQ (reference sequence). The CDR3 spans 15 residues. The V gene end was trimmed by 5 bases and the J gene end by 5 bases; junction bases not matched to a gene: 6. As DNA, the CDR3 is TGTGCCAGCAGCGCCGGGACAGGGAGAACCGGGGAGCTGTTTTTT. This sequence encodes CASSAGTGRTGELFF.

This chain joins TRBV19 and TRBJ2-7; the D gene is possibly TRBD1 (5 bases). The CDR3 sequence is 17 residues long. CDR1 is LNHDA and CDR2 is SQIVND in the germline V gene (reference sequence). V lost 10 bases and J 0 bases, leaving 25 bases between the germline ends. This chain's CDR3 is CAIPGWGQRTYSYEQYF. The CDR3 region has the DNA TGTGCCATTCCAGGGTGGGGCCAACGCACCTACTCCTACGAGCAGTACTTC. The full variable domain, its missing parts supplied by reference TRBV19 and TRBJ2-7, is DGGITQSPKYLFRKEGQNVTLSCEQNLNHDAMYWYRQDPGQGLRLIYYSQIVNDFQKGDIAEGYSVSREKKESFPLTVTSAQKNPTAFYLCAIPGWGQRTYSYEQYFGPGTRLTVT.

J is TRBJ2-7 and V is TRBV11-2; 7 bases fit TRBD1. Germline values: CDR1 SGHAT, CDR2 FQNNGV. After removal of 1 base from V and 12 bases from J, the junction contained 21 bases not matched to a gene. CDR3 length: 17 residues. Here the CDR3 reads CASSLAPLWTGRERMYF. The DNA of the CDR3 is TGTGCCAGCAGCTTAGCTCCCTTGTGGACAGGCCGAGAGCGGATGTACTTC.

The chain carries TRBV28 and TRBJ2-3; D remains ambiguous. V was shortened by 7 bases and J by 0 bases, with 8 bases between the two germline ends. This CDR3 is built from 13 residues. Germline assignment: CDR1 MDHEN and CDR2 SYDVKM. CDR3 sequence reads: CASNPESTDTQYF. The CDR3 nucleotides are TGTGCCAGCAACCCGGAAAGCACAGATACGCAGTATTTT.

CDR3 region: CASTSLRGDTIYF. The CDR3 bases are TGTGCCAGCACTTCGTTGAGGGGAGACACCATATATTTT. The chain recombines TRBV6-5 with TRBJ1-3; D might be TRBD1 (5 bases). This CDR3 region has 13 residues. Germline lookup yields CDR1 MNHEY and CDR2 SVGAGI. V was clipped by 7 bases and J by 8 bases, with 15 bases between them.

This clone was detected once. Other DNA sequences of this sample code for an identical CDR3. The CDR3 sequence: CASSPGLASEQYF. In nucleotides, the CDR3 is TGTGCCAGCAGCCCGGGACTAGCGTCGGAGCAGTACTTC. This chain uses TRBV7-2 with TRBJ2-7; 10 bases agree with TRBD2. The CDR3 is made up of 13 amino acids. The germline V gene encodes CDR1 SGHTA and CDR2 FQGNSA. The junction had 5 bases not matched to a gene; V was cut back by 5 bases and J by 7 bases.

On this clone: The sample carries other DNA sequences with the same CDR3. The V and J genes are TRBV6-5 and TRBJ2-7; possible D gene TRBD2, 6 bases. The CDR3 has 14 amino acids. V was cut by 0 bases and J by 0 bases, with 6 bases left in between. CDR1 and CDR2 (germline): MNHEY, SVGAGI. CDR3 coding DNA: TGTGCCAGCAGTTACTCTAGCGGCTCCTACGAGCAGTACTTC. This translates into CASSYSSGSYEQYF.

The CDR3 sequence: CASSLGLRGTDYGYTF. In nucleotides, the CDR3 is TGTGCCAGCAGCTTAGGGCTGAGAGGGACCGACTATGGCTACACCTTC. The chain carries TRBV7-2 and TRBJ1-2; TRBD1 might be the D (5 bases). CDR1 and CDR2 from the germline V gene are SGHTA and FQGNSA. This CDR3 contains 16 residues. Trimming removed 1 base from V and 3 bases from J, with 15 bases in between.

The chain uses TRBV28 and TRBJ2-7; TRBD2 agrees at 16 bases. This CDR3 comprises 18 residues. CDR1 is MDHEN and CDR2 is SYDVKM in the germline V gene. Unmatched junction bases numbered 10, after V lost 6 bases and J lost 2 bases. DNA for the CDR3: TGTGCCAGCAGACAACCGGGACTAGCGGGAGGGCTCCCCTACGAGCAGTACTTC. Translating gives CASRQPGLAGGLPYEQYF.

V usage is TRBV5-1 and J usage is TRBJ1-1; D might be TRBD1 (6 bases). The V end lost 0 bases, the J end lost 0 bases, and 15 bases lay between the germline ends. The germline V gene encodes CDR1 SGHRS and CDR2 YFSETQ. The CDR3 extends over 17 amino acids. CDR3 sequence: CASSLGLAGEMNTEAFF. The DNA of the CDR3 is TGCGCCAGCAGCTTGGGATTGGCAGGGGAGATGAACACTGAAGCTTTCTTT. The whole variable domain, remainder taken from reference TRBV5-1 and TRBJ1-1, is KAGVTQTPRYLIKTRGQQVTLSCSPISGHRSVSWYQQTPGQGLQFLFEYFSETQRNKGNFPGRFSGRQFSNSRSEMNVSTLELGDSALYLCASSLGLAGEMNTEAFFGQGTRLTVV.

The chain is built from TRBV5-1 and TRBJ2-7; D is unresolved. V was shortened by 9 bases and J by 0 bases, with 13 bases between the two germline ends. Germline V gives CDR1 SGHRS, CDR2 YFSETQ. The CDR3 consists of 13 residues. CDR3 bases: TGCGCCACCCGGCCCACGAGCTCCTACGAGCAGTACTTC. Amino acid sequence: CATRPTSSYEQYF.

The chain couples TRBV5-1 to TRBJ1-2; D is uncertain. This CDR3 contains 15 residues. Germline V gene sequence: CDR1 SGHRS, CDR2 YFSETQ. V gave up 0 bases and J gave up 0 bases, with 9 bases separating them. The CDR3 is CASSLGPGPNYGYTF. CDR3 nucleotides: TGCGCCAGCAGCTTGGGGCCCGGCCCTAACTATGGCTACACCTTC.

The chain carries TRBV7-3 and TRBJ2-7, with D hard to call. The CDR3 contains 11 residues. The V gene lost 5 bases and the J gene lost 3 bases, with 5 bases spanning the gap. Germline V CDR1 and CDR2: SGHTA, FQGTGA. The CDR3 DNA sequence: TGTGCCAGCAGCCGTATCTACGAGCAGTACTTC. Translated: CASSRIYEQYF.

The chain has TRBV28 and TRBJ2-5; no reliable D call. This CDR3 spans 13 amino acids. The germline V and J ends were trimmed by 2 bases and 8 bases, with 12 bases remaining between them. Per the germline V gene, CDR1 is MDHEN and CDR2 is SYDVKM. The CDR3 loop reads CASSLPRKGTQYF. In DNA, the CDR3 is TGTGCCAGCAGTTTACCCAGAAAGGGAACCCAGTACTTC.

The chain uses TRBV9 and TRBJ1-4; TRBD1 might be the D (5 bases). CDR3 length: 16 residues. V lost 0 bases and J lost 5, with 14 bases in between. The germline V gene encodes CDR1 SGDLS and CDR2 YYNGEE. CDR3 residues: CASSVGRGSWNEKLFF. DNA for the CDR3: TGTGCCAGCAGCGTAGGTAGGGGCTCGTGGAATGAAAAACTGTTTTTT. Supplemented by reference TRBV9 and TRBJ1-4, the full variable domain reads DSGVTQTPKHLITATGQRVTLRCSPRSGDLSVYWYQQSLDQGLQFLIQYYNGEERAKGNILERFSAQQFPDLHSELNLSSLELGDSALYFCASSVGRGSWNEKLFFGSGTQLSVL.

The V call is TRBV9, the J call TRBJ2-1; D is ambiguous. The CDR3 covers 17 residues. Germline lookup yields CDR1 SGDLS and CDR2 YYNGEE. V gave up 0 bases and J gave up 0 bases, with 13 bases separating them. Here the CDR3 reads CASSVAYRRSSYNEQFF. In nucleotides, the CDR3 is TGTGCCAGCAGCGTAGCTTATCGACGAAGCTCCTACAATGAGCAGTTCTTC.